These 27 T cell receptor beta chains were all obtained from the same sample, sequenced in a study of blood T cell repertoires in COVID-19. Repertoires were generated with immunoSEQ multiplex PCR, while TCRdb's copy carries only in-frame clones and drops some. The table shows some 220,000 clones, with about 80% occurring only once. The sample taken for sequencing was peripheral blood. Source of these receptors: a woman in her twenties or thirties who had recovered from COVID-19.

The J gene is TRBJ2-7, the V gene TRBV11-2; D not certain. In germline, CDR1 is SGHAT, CDR2 FQNNGV. This CDR3 spans 13 amino acids. V dropped 2 bases and J dropped 6 bases, with 11 bases sitting between them. CDR3 coding DNA: TGTGCCAGCAGCTTACGCCGTTCAGGCGAGCAGTACTTC. Translated, it gives CASSLRRSGEQYF.

This rearrangement joins TRBV6-6 to TRBJ1-2, with TRBD1 identical over 9 bases. V gave up 5 bases and J gave up 7 bases; unmatched junction bases: 8. Germline CDR1 reads MNHNY; CDR2 reads SVGAGI (reference sequence). The CDR3 loop spans 14 amino acids. Written as DNA, the CDR3 is TGTGCCAGCAGTCCCGGGGGACAGGGTGTTGGCTACACCTTC. Translating gives CASSPGGQGVGYTF.

The genes are TRBV19 and TRBJ1-4; TRBD1 matches 8 bases. The CDR3 totals 15 residues. With V trimmed by 6 bases and J by 8 bases, 11 bases remained unmatched. Germline-derived CDR1 and CDR2 are LNHDA and SQIVND (reference sequence). The CDR3 protein is CASRTSDRENEKLFF. CDR3 DNA: TGTGCCAGTAGGACCTCGGACAGGGAGAACGAAAAACTGTTTTTT.

The chain couples TRBV6-1 to TRBJ1-6; possibly TRBD1 for D (5 bases). CDR1 and CDR2 from the germline V gene are MNHNS and SASEGT. V was clipped by 1 base and J by 11 bases, with 9 bases between them. The CDR3 spans 13 residues. CDR3 protein: CASSEGGDPPLHF. Written as DNA, the CDR3 is TGTGCCAGCAGTGAAGGGGGGGATCCACCCCTCCACTTT.

The chain uses TRBV6-2 or TRBV6-3 and TRBJ1-2, with 9 bases lining up with TRBD1. The CDR3 runs 13 residues. Germline trimming cut 5 bases from V and 4 bases from J; bases unmatched to any gene: 2. Germline V CDR1 and CDR2: MNHEY, SVGEGT. The CDR3 region is CASSPTGGYGYTF. DNA for the CDR3: TGTGCCAGCAGTCCGACAGGGGGCTATGGCTACACCTTC.

This sequence joins TRBV29-1 and TRBJ2-7, with 7 positions matching TRBD2. CDR1 and CDR2 (germline): SQVTM, ANQGSEA. Unmatched junction bases numbered 9, after V lost 3 bases and J lost 4 bases. This CDR3 contains 14 residues. CDR3 sequence reads: CSVDGGRGGYEQYF. The CDR3, as DNA: TGCAGCGTTGACGGAGGGAGGGGTGGATACGAGCAGTACTTC.

The J gene is TRBJ2-5, the V gene TRBV3-1 (or the pseudogene TRBV3-2), with 12 nucleotides matching TRBD2. Germline V gene lookup returns CDR1 LGHDT and CDR2 YNNKEL (reference sequence). There are 16 residues in the CDR3. With V trimmed by 5 bases and J by 2 bases, 6 bases remained unmatched. CDR3 DNA sequence: TGTGCCAGCAGCGCGCGACTAGCGGGAGTACAAGAGACCCAGTACTTC. This translates into CASSARLAGVQETQYF.

This chain uses TRBV30 with TRBJ1-2, with TRBD1 as a possible D gene (5 bases). Germline CDR1 GTSNPN, CDR2 SVGIG (reference sequence). V lost 8 bases, J lost 4 bases, and 11 bases lay in between. CDR3 size: 11 residues. This chain's CDR3 is CAQGESYGYTF. The DNA of the CDR3 is TGTGCCCAAGGGGAAAGCTATGGCTACACCTTC.

This clone came up once. J is TRBJ2-1 and V is TRBV7-8, with 8 bases identical to TRBD1. This CDR3 is built from 15 residues. The V and J ends lost 3 bases and 7 bases, in that order; junction bases with no gene match: 8. Germline V gene sequence: CDR1 SGHVS, CDR2 FQNEAQ. The CDR3 DNA is TGTGCCAGCAGCTTTAGGACAGGGAACTGGAATGAGCAGTTCTTC. Translated: CASSFRTGNWNEQFF.

The chain employs TRBV7-9 and TRBJ2-7; TRBD2 matches 15 bases. V dropped 5 bases and J dropped 2; count of bases not matched to a gene: 7. This CDR3 comprises 17 residues. Germline V gene sequence: CDR1 SEHNR, CDR2 FQNEAQ (reference sequence). The CDR3 region is CASSPGTSGRKAYEQYF. CDR3 DNA: TGTGCCAGCAGCCCCGGGACTAGCGGGAGGAAGGCCTACGAGCAGTACTTC.

This clone was observed many times. The rearrangement links TRBV27 to TRBJ1-1; D is ambiguous. Germline V lookup: CDR1 MNHEY, CDR2 SMNVEV (reference sequence). The CDR3 contains 13 residues. V gave up 3 bases and J gave up 5 bases, with 10 bases separating them. The CDR3 DNA follows: TGTGCCAGCAGTTTTACTAGGGAAACTGAAGCTTTCTTT. It specifies CASSFTRETEAFF.

V usage is TRBV11-2 and J usage is TRBJ2-3; 8 bases match TRBD1. The CDR3 consists of 16 residues. V lost 5 bases and J lost 4; bases outside the gene matches: 11. Germline CDR1 is SGHAT and CDR2 is FQNNGV. CDR3: CASSLLATGDADTQYF. The CDR3, as DNA: TGTGCCAGCAGCCTCCTTGCGACAGGGGACGCAGATACGCAGTATTTT.

The chain couples TRBV4-1 to TRBJ2-5, with D maybe TRBD2 (6 bases). The CDR3 is 16 amino acids. CDR1 and CDR2 from the germline V gene are MGHRA and YSYEKL. V dropped 0 bases and J dropped 4 bases, with 15 bases sitting between them. The CDR3 nucleotides read TGCGCCAGCAGCCAAGAATGGGGGGAGCGGGCAGAGACCCAGTACTTC. Translation gives CASSQEWGERAETQYF.

The J gene is TRBJ2-4, the V gene TRBV5-4; perhaps TRBD1 as D (6 bases). The CDR3 spans 14 residues. Trimming cost V 0 bases and J 6 bases, with 10 bases left between them. CDR1 is SGHNT, CDR2 YYREEE, per germline (reference sequence). CDR3 sequence: CASSLGQGINIQYF. The CDR3 bases are TGTGCCAGCAGCTTGGGGCAGGGGATAAACATTCAGTACTTC.

The V call is TRBV19, the J call TRBJ1-6; no clear D gene. The germline CDR1 and CDR2 sequences are LNHDA and SQIVND (reference sequence). The CDR3 loop spans 15 amino acids. V shed 3 bases and J shed 9 bases, with 15 bases lying between them. CDR3 bases: TGTGCCAGTAGTATGAGAGAGACTACTCTTTCACCCCTCCACTTT. Amino acid sequence: CASSMRETTLSPLHF.

In this sample, this clone turned up a few times. The chain is built from TRBV10-1 and TRBJ2-7; D not resolved. The V end was cut by 0 bases, the J end by 2 bases, with 11 bases between. The CDR3 contains 15 residues. Germline V CDR1 and CDR2: WNHNN, SYGVQD (reference sequence). Here the CDR3 DNA reads TGCGCCAGCAGTGAGTCAAACTCCCAAGCCTACGAGCAGTACTTC. It specifies CASSESNSQAYEQYF.

The chain joins TRBV6-5 to TRBJ2-5; D may be TRBD1 (5 bases). This CDR3 region has 15 residues. Germline CDR1 MNHEY, CDR2 SVGAGI. Trimming took 0 bases from V and 4 from J, leaving 12 bases between them. The CDR3 DNA follows: TGTGCCAGCAGTTACTCTCGCGTCCAGGGAGAGACCCAGTACTTC. Encoded protein: CASSYSRVQGETQYF.

The chain links TRBV6-6 to TRBJ2-1; 8 bases line up with TRBD1. From germline, CDR1 is MNHNY and CDR2 SVGAGI (reference sequence). The CDR3 has 14 residues. V was pared by 6 bases and J by 8 bases, with 9 bases of the junction left unmatched. The CDR3 loop is CASRKTGVLDEQFF. The DNA of the CDR3 is TGTGCCAGCAGAAAGACAGGGGTGCTCGATGAGCAGTTCTTC.

The CDR3 is CASSESSLAGKSEQYF. CDR3 nucleotide sequence: TGCGCCAGCAGTGAGTCGAGTCTAGCGGGTAAGAGCGAGCAGTACTTC. The rearrangement uses TRBV10-1 and TRBJ2-7; the match to TRBD2 covers 8 bases. V shed 0 bases, J shed 6 bases, and the junction held 10 bases outside the gene matches. CDR1 WNHNN and CDR2 SYGVQD come from the germline V gene (reference sequence). The CDR3 is 16 amino acids.

The chain uses TRBV30 and TRBJ1-1; TRBD1 might be the D (6 bases). The germline CDR1 and CDR2 sequences are GTSNPN and SVGIG (reference sequence). V gave up 0 bases and J gave up 6 bases, with 11 bases separating them. CDR3 size: 13 residues. In DNA form, the CDR3 reads TGTGCCTGGAGTGTCACAGGGTCCCCTGAAGCTTTCTTT. Protein product: CAWSVTGSPEAFF.

The V gene is TRBV5-4, the J gene TRBJ2-5; TRBD2 matches at 16 bases. This CDR3 contains 17 residues. Germline CDR1 reads SGHNT; CDR2 reads YYREEE (reference sequence). Germline trimming cut 4 bases from V and 5 bases from J; bases unmatched to any gene: 8. This CDR3 is CASSPGTSGRAWETQYF. The CDR3 nucleotides are TGTGCCAGCAGCCCGGGGACTAGCGGGAGGGCCTGGGAGACCCAGTACTTC.

This clone has a single count. The CDR3 is CASSLSRVSPLHF. The CDR3 coding sequence is TGTGCCAGCAGCTTAAGCAGGGTTTCACCCCTCCACTTT. The rearrangement links TRBV7-3 to TRBJ1-6, with a tentative D call TRBD1 (5 bases). This CDR3 spans 13 amino acids. Germline V gives CDR1 SGHTA, CDR2 FQGTGA. V lost 1 base and J lost 9, with 7 bases in between.

The genes are TRBV18 and TRBJ2-1, with 7 bases that match TRBD1. The germline V gene encodes CDR1 KGHSH and CDR2 LQKENI. This CDR3 is built from 16 residues. V gave up 3 bases and J gave up 3 bases; unmatched junction bases: 8. The CDR3 loop reads CASSPGTDEIYNEQFF. The CDR3, as DNA: TGTGCCAGCTCACCTGGGACAGACGAGATCTACAATGAGCAGTTCTTC. The entire variable domain, with the rest obtained from reference TRBV18 and TRBJ2-1, is as follows: NAGVMQNPRHLVRRRGQEARLRCSPMKGHSHVYWYRQLPEEGLKFMVYLQKENIIDESGMPKERFSAEFPKEGPSILRIQQVVRGDSAAYFCASSPGTDEIYNEQFFGPGTRLTVL.

The genes are TRBV7-9 and TRBJ2-5; D is unclear. The CDR3 runs to 16 residues. V gave up 4 bases and J gave up 2 bases, with 17 bases separating them. Germline CDR1 SEHNR, CDR2 FQNEAQ (reference sequence). The CDR3, as DNA: TGTGCCAGCAGCTGGCGGCCCGGGTCGGCACAAGAGACCCAGTACTTC. Residues: CASSWRPGSAQETQYF.

This clone was counted a few times. This rearrangement joins TRBV7-9 to TRBJ2-2; 7 nucleotides agree with TRBD2. V dropped 5 bases and J dropped 2; count of bases not matched to a gene: 5. The germline V gene encodes CDR1 SEHNR and CDR2 FQNEAQ (reference sequence). This CDR3 has 15 residues. The chain's CDR3 is CASSPRLANTGELFF. CDR3 bases: TGTGCCAGCAGCCCCAGACTAGCCAACACCGGGGAGCTGTTTTTT.

The CDR3 DNA reads TGTGCCAGCAGCACGGGGGGGTACGAGCAGTACTTC. Amino acid sequence: CASSTGGYEQYF. The rearrangement links TRBV12-3 or TRBV12-4 to TRBJ2-7, with 8 bases identical to TRBD2. The CDR3 runs to 12 residues. Germline trimming cut 6 bases from V and 4 bases from J; bases unmatched to any gene: 2.

This chain connects TRBV7-6 to TRBJ2-6, with no clear D. Trimming took 6 bases from V and 1 from J, leaving 13 bases between them. The CDR3 contains 16 residues. Germline lookup yields CDR1 SGHVS and CDR2 FNYEAQ. The CDR3 DNA reads as TGTGCCAGCAGTACAGATACCCCTTCTGGGGCCAACGTCCTGACTTTC. It encodes CASSTDTPSGANVLTF. The variable domain in full, completed from reference TRBV7-6 and TRBJ2-6, reads GAGVSQSPRYKVTKRGQDVALRCDPISGHVSLYWYRQALGQGPEFLTYFNYEAQQDKSGLPNDRFSAERPEGSISTLTIQRTEQRDSAMYRCASSTDTPSGANVLTFGAGSRLTVL.